One and the same sample provided the 22 T cell receptor beta chains below, sequenced in a study of a mutant IDH1 vaccine in newly diagnosed glioma. Time point described: week 5, during vaccination. All doses held 300 ug of mutant IDH1 20-mer peptide, with topical imiquimod. Data came from immunoSEQ multiplex PCR; TCRdb stores just in-frame clones and leaves some out. The sample has tens of thousands of clones, around four fifths seen once. The antigens of these receptors remain unknown. This specimen was PBMCs, taken from a glioma patient whose treatment included an IDH1 peptide vaccine. The receptors were gathered from a man aged 35 to 55 with glioma. Some clones in this sample may be carry-over from other donors' samples.

This clone has only a few counts. The chain links TRBV19 to TRBJ1-5; TRBD1 is a possible D gene (6 bases). The CDR3 contains 16 residues. CDR1 and CDR2 from the germline V gene are LNHDA and SQIVND (reference sequence). Trimming shortened V by 1 base and J by 2 bases, and 12 bases separated the two germline ends. CDR3 sequence: CASSIARPGGNQPQHF. The CDR3 DNA sequence: TGTGCCAGTAGTATAGCTCGCCCAGGGGGCAATCAGCCCCAGCATTTT.

This chain links TRBV7-9 with TRBJ1-5, with a tentative D call TRBD1 (5 bases). This CDR3 region has 16 residues. Between the trimmed V and J ends, which lost 5 bases and 0 bases, there was a span of 14 bases. Germline lookup yields CDR1 SEHNR and CDR2 FQNEAQ (reference sequence). The DNA for the CDR3 is TGTGCCAGCAGCCTTGGGGCAGGAGTTAGCAATCAGCCCCAGCATTTT. This sequence encodes CASSLGAGVSNQPQHF.

The rearrangement links TRBV7-9 to TRBJ1-1; no clear D gene. This CDR3 is 16 amino acids long. V was cut by 2 bases and J by 0 bases, with 13 bases left in between. Looked up from germline, CDR1 is SEHNR and CDR2 is FQNEAQ (reference sequence). The CDR3 spells CASSLRYRGMNTEAFF. CDR3 DNA sequence: TGTGCCAGCAGCTTACGGTACCGAGGGATGAACACTGAAGCTTTCTTT.

The gene calls are TRBV7-9 and TRBJ2-6; a possible D gene is TRBD1 (6 bases). Germline CDR1 SEHNR, CDR2 FQNEAQ (reference sequence). The CDR3 sequence is 16 residues long. The ends were cut back, 10 bases at V and 0 bases at J, with 16 bases in the middle. The chain's CDR3 is CAIRAGVLSGANVLTF. CDR3 in DNA: TGTGCCATCAGGGCAGGGGTCCTCTCTGGGGCCAACGTCCTGACTTTC.

V usage is TRBV6-5 and J usage is TRBJ1-2; D is possibly TRBD1 (6 bases). The ends were cut back, 7 bases at V and 3 bases at J, with 12 bases in the middle. This CDR3 comprises 13 residues. Germline V CDR1 and CDR2: MNHEY, SVGAGI. In DNA form, the CDR3 reads TGTGCCAGCAAGGGGGGGCCACACTATGGCTACACCTTC. Its protein is CASKGGPHYGYTF.

The rearrangement uses TRBV18 and TRBJ1-1; D might be TRBD1 (5 bases). V was pared by 3 bases and J by 0 bases, with 14 bases between. Germline V gene data show CDR1 as KGHSH and CDR2 as LQKENI. CDR3 length: 16 residues. The CDR3 is CASSPILTEMNTEAFF. CDR3 nucleotides: TGTGCCAGCTCACCCATACTGACAGAAATGAACACTGAAGCTTTCTTT.

This chain connects TRBV7-6 to TRBJ2-2, with 8 bases lining up with TRBD2. There are 15 residues in the CDR3. V lost 1 base to trimming and J lost 5 bases; unmatched junction nucleotides: 3. Germline CDR1 is SGHVS and CDR2 is FNYEAQ. This chain's CDR3 is CASSLGSSGTGELFF. CDR3 in DNA: TGTGCCAGCAGCTTAGGGTCTAGCGGGACCGGGGAGCTGTTTTTT.

This clone was counted only a few times. The J gene is TRBJ2-5, the V gene TRBV2; TRBD1 aligns across 7 bases. Germline CDR1 SNHLY, CDR2 FYNNEI. Losses at the gene ends were 3 bases for V and 2 bases for J; bases not matched to a gene: 3. This CDR3 has 14 amino acids. DNA of the CDR3: TGTGCCAGCAGTGACGGACAGGTTCAAGAGACCCAGTACTTC. Encoded protein: CASSDGQVQETQYF.

The chain combines TRBV9 with TRBJ2-3, with D tentatively TRBD2 (6 bases). Germline loops: CDR1 SGDLS, CDR2 YYNGEE. Trimming cost V 4 bases and J 4 bases, with 16 bases left between them. The CDR3 covers 15 residues. The chain's CDR3 is CASSRGRNIADTQYF. DNA of the CDR3: TGTGCCAGCAGCCGGGGGAGGAATATTGCAGATACGCAGTATTTT.

The rearrangement joins TRBV10-2 to TRBJ2-2, with 10 bases lining up with TRBD2. Germline assignment: CDR1 WSHSY and CDR2 SAAADI. Unmatched junction bases numbered 8, after V lost 6 bases and J lost 10 bases. The CDR3 covers 14 residues. CDR3: CASRRAGGPEELFF. The CDR3 coding sequence is TGCGCCAGCAGGAGAGCGGGGGGGCCAGAGGAGCTGTTTTTT.

V gene TRBV19 combines with J gene TRBJ1-1; D ambiguous. The germline V and J ends were trimmed by 3 bases and 3 bases, with 14 bases remaining between them. The CDR3 loop spans 15 amino acids. Germline V lookup: CDR1 LNHDA, CDR2 SQIVND (reference sequence). CDR3 DNA: TGTGCCAGTAGTATCGTTCGCCCTCCCTACACTGAAGCTTTCTTT. Translating gives CASSIVRPPYTEAFF. The complete variable domain, with remaining parts taken from reference TRBV19 and TRBJ1-1, reads DGGITQSPKYLFRKEGQNVTLSCEQNLNHDAMYWYRQDPGQGLRLIYYSQIVNDFQKGDIAEGYSVSREKKESFPLTVTSAQKNPTAFYLCASSIVRPPYTEAFFGQGTRLTVV.

The V call is TRBV11-2, the J call TRBJ2-5; no firm D call. In germline, CDR1 is SGHAT, CDR2 FQNNGV. The CDR3 is made up of 13 amino acids. Trimming left V 2 bases short and J 0 bases short, with 4 bases between. The CDR3 coding sequence is TGTGCCAGCAGCTTACATTACCAAGAGACCCAGTACTTC. Residues: CASSLHYQETQYF.

This sequence joins TRBV5-6 and TRBJ1-1; D is unclear. The length of the CDR3 is 12 residues. V was clipped by 0 bases and J by 8 bases, with 8 bases between them. Per the germline V gene, CDR1 is SGHDT and CDR2 is YYEEEE. This chain's CDR3 is CASSLGAWEAFF. The CDR3 nucleotides read TGTGCCAGCAGCTTGGGGGCATGGGAAGCTTTCTTT.

J is TRBJ1-1 and V is TRBV29-1; possible D gene TRBD1, 5 bases. Germline V CDR1 and CDR2: SQVTM, ANQGSEA. The CDR3 loop spans 13 amino acids. V gave up 7 bases and J gave up 4 bases, with 16 bases separating them. The CDR3 DNA follows: TGCAGCGCCCGGCCTGGGACGGGCACTGAAGCTTTCTTT. It encodes CSARPGTGTEAFF.

The chain joins TRBV5-4 to TRBJ1-2; TRBD1 might be the D (5 bases). CDR1 is SGHNT, CDR2 YYREEE, per germline (reference sequence). V lost 4 bases and J lost 8, with 12 bases in between. This CDR3 comprises 12 residues. Written as DNA, the CDR3 is TGTGCCAGCAGCGTTGACAGAAGCGGCTACACCTTC. Protein: CASSVDRSGYTF.

This chain's CDR3 is CASSSLRGGSTDTQYF. CDR3 bases: TGTGCCAGCAGCTCCTTGCGGGGGGGCTCGACAGATACGCAGTATTTT. The J gene is TRBJ2-3, the V gene TRBV7-9, with 9 bases matching TRBD2. In germline, CDR1 is SEHNR, CDR2 FQNEAQ (reference sequence). V shed 4 bases, J shed 3 bases, and the junction held 8 bases outside the gene matches. The CDR3 is made up of 16 amino acids.

The rearrangement links TRBV9 to TRBJ2-1; 7 positions agree with TRBD1. J gave up 3 bases and V 2 bases, and 5 bases lay outside the gene matches. The CDR3 runs to 15 residues. Germline lookup yields CDR1 SGDLS and CDR2 YYNGEE. CDR3 residues: CASSVAGGIYNEQFF. CDR3 nucleotide sequence: TGTGCCAGCAGCGTGGCAGGGGGTATCTACAATGAGCAGTTCTTC. The variable domain in full, completed from reference TRBV9 and TRBJ2-1, reads DSGVTQTPKHLITATGQRVTLRCSPRSGDLSVYWYQQSLDQGLQFLIQYYNGEERAKGNILERFSAQQFPDLHSELNLSSLELGDSALYFCASSVAGGIYNEQFFGPGTRLTVL.

The genes are TRBV5-6 and TRBJ1-1; TRBD1 matches at 8 bases. CDR1 and CDR2 (germline): SGHDT, YYEEEE. This CDR3 contains 14 residues. With V trimmed by 2 bases and J by 3 bases, 3 bases remained unmatched. The DNA of the CDR3 is TGTGCCAGCAGCTTCGGACAGGGTGACACTGAAGCTTTCTTT. This sequence encodes CASSFGQGDTEAFF.

This clone was recorded only once. As DNA, the CDR3 is TGTGCCAGTAGTTCTAGACAGGGTCAAAGGAACACTGAAGCTTTCTTT. It codes for CASSSRQGQRNTEAFF. V usage is TRBV19 and J usage is TRBJ1-1, with 7 bases lining up with TRBD1. Germline V gives CDR1 LNHDA, CDR2 SQIVND (reference sequence). The CDR3 has 16 amino acids. Germline trimming cut 5 bases from V and 1 base from J; bases unmatched to any gene: 10.

The CDR3 bases are TGCGCCAGCAGCCAAGAACTAGCGGGGGATACGCAGTATTTT. Encoded protein: CASSQELAGDTQYF. V gene TRBV4-3 combines with J gene TRBJ2-3, with TRBD2 identical over 10 bases. Germline assignment: CDR1 LGHNA and CDR2 YSLEER. The CDR3 is 14 residues long. V gave up 0 bases and J gave up 6 bases; unmatched junction bases: 0.

V and J are TRBV2 and TRBJ2-2, with D hard to call. Trimming pared 10 bases from V and 5 bases from J, leaving 8 bases between. The CDR3 is made up of 11 amino acids. Germline V CDR1 and CDR2: SNHLY, FYNNEI. The CDR3 is CAIIWTGELFF. The CDR3 DNA reads as TGTGCCATCATTTGGACCGGGGAGCTGTTTTTT.

The rearrangement uses TRBV4-3 and TRBJ2-3, with 8 bases matching TRBD2. V was pared by 4 bases and J by 3 bases, with 9 bases of the junction left unmatched. The germline V gene encodes CDR1 LGHNA and CDR2 YSLEER. The CDR3 sequence is 16 residues long. This chain's CDR3 is CASSLSLERETDTQYF. CDR3 bases: TGCGCCAGCAGCCTTAGTTTGGAGCGGGAGACAGATACGCAGTATTTT.